The clone carrying this T cell receptor beta chain was detected ten times or more. Its antigen remains unknown. This CDR3 contains 14 residues. V shed 0 bases and J shed 9 bases, with 12 bases lying between them. Germline CDR1 and CDR2: MNHEY and SVGAGI. Full-length variable regions came from constant-region reverse primers plus semi-nested Nested Universal Primer A PCR. TCRdb re-analysed the 5' RACE reads in MiXCR, keeping a single row per CDR3 protein. The table shows almost 9,000 distinct CDR3 sequences, with roughly 29% occurring only once. Regarding the study as a whole: In terms of TCR gene usage, tumor memory CD4+ T cells clustered together with blood and lymph node memory CD4+ cells, as well as with lymph node naive CD4+ cells.

Naive CD4+ cells had CD25+ Tregs removed. The chain has TRBV6-5 and TRBJ2-1; a weak D match, TRBD2 (7 bases). Sequencing was done on a sample of naive CD4+ T cells sorted from a lymph node. Subset in this sample: naive CD4+ T cells, CD4+CD45RA+CD25-. The source is a female donor with breast cancer. The CDR3 nucleotides are TGTGCCAGCAGTTACTCGGGGGGGCCGGGTGAGCAGTTCTTC. Its protein is CASSYSGGPGEQFF.